Shown below are 8 T cell receptor beta chains from a single sample sequenced in a study of T cell repertoires in cytomegalovirus infection. TCRdb reanalysed the reads using MiXCR and keeps one entry per CDR3 protein. This table holds approximately 81,000 distinct CDR3 sequences, 20% to 30% found once. No antigen is known for these receptors. The sequencing used CD8+ T cells from cultured PBMCs, collected from culture after CMV antigen stimulation. The origin of the receptors is a human donor in good health (CMV status not recorded). Some clones in this sample may be carry-over from other donors' samples.

The chain has TRBV5-6 and TRBJ1-1; 9 bases agree with TRBD1. With 4 bases clipped from V and 4 bases from J, the junction kept 5 bases outside the gene matches. The CDR3 has 14 amino acids. Germline CDR1 is SGHDT and CDR2 is YYEEEE. The CDR3 here is CASSPGTGFTEAFF. DNA for the CDR3: TGTGCCAGCAGCCCCGGGACAGGGTTCACTGAAGCTTTCTTT.

This clonotype was detected ten times or more. The chain joins TRBV7-2 to TRBJ2-7, with a tentative D call TRBD2 (7 bases). The CDR3 is 15 residues long. Germline CDR1 is SGHTA and CDR2 is FQGNSA. Deletions cut 5 bases from V and 5 bases from J, with 19 bases between. The DNA of the CDR3 is TGTGCCAGCAGCGGAGGGGGGGGAGTGGGTAACGAGCAGTACTTC. This encodes CASSGGGGVGNEQYF.

This clonotype was seen only a few times. The chain employs TRBV30 and TRBJ1-2, with D hard to call. The CDR3 totals 13 residues. Germline V lookup: CDR1 GTSNPN, CDR2 SVGIG (reference sequence). Trimming left V 1 base short and J 8 bases short, with 14 bases between. The CDR3 region is CAWSAAGEGGYTF. DNA for the CDR3: TGTGCCTGGAGTGCGGCAGGTGAAGGCGGCTACACCTTC. Drawing the rest from reference TRBV30 and TRBJ1-2, the complete variable domain is SQTIHQWPATLVQPVGSPLSLECTVEGTSNPNLYWYRQAAGRGLQLLFYSVGIGQISSEVPQNLSASRPQDRQFILSSKKLLLSDSGFYLCAWSAAGEGGYTFGSGTRLTVV.

The table lists this clonotype with a few counts. The chain employs TRBV7-2 and TRBJ1-6; possible D gene TRBD1, 6 bases. The CDR3 loop spans 14 amino acids. CDR1 and CDR2 from the germline V gene are SGHTA and FQGNSA. V dropped 3 bases and J dropped 7 bases, with 10 bases sitting between them. CDR3 DNA: TGTGCCAGCAGCTTTACAGGGAACAATTCACCCCTCCACTTT. The encoded protein is CASSFTGNNSPLHF. Combining the CDR3 with reference TRBV7-2 and TRBJ1-6 gives the whole variable domain GAGVSQSPSNKVTEKGKDVELRCDPISGHTALYWYRQSLGQGLEFLIYFQGNSAPDKSGLPSDRFSAERTGGSVSTLTIQRTQQEDSAVYLCASSFTGNNSPLHFGNGTRLTVT.

This chain connects TRBV28 to TRBJ1-5, with D possibly being TRBD1 (6 bases). This CDR3 is 15 amino acids long. The V gene's germline CDR1 is MDHEN and CDR2 SYDVKM. V lost 6 bases to trimming and J lost 0 bases, with 12 bases between them. CDR3 in DNA: TGTGCCAGCAGGGGGGCAGCATATAGCAATCAGCCCCAGCATTTT. This codes for CASRGAAYSNQPQHF.

Of note for this clonotype: A single base separates this from a much larger clone, so it may be a read error. The V and J genes are TRBV12-3 or TRBV12-4 and TRBJ2-1; no clear D. The CDR3 is 13 amino acids. The V end was cut by 5 bases, the J end by 5 bases, with 10 bases between. The CDR3 DNA follows: TGTGCCAGCAGTGAGGCCCGGGACAATGAGCAGTTCTTC. This encodes CASSEARDNEQFF.

At least ten counts were recorded for this clonotype. The V call is TRBV12-3 or TRBV12-4, the J call TRBJ1-5; TRBD1 matches 8 bases. Unmatched junction bases numbered 8, after V lost 6 bases and J lost 4 bases. This CDR3 spans 15 amino acids. As DNA, the CDR3 is TGTGCCAGCAGACCCAGGGGGCGCGGAAATCAGCCCCAGCATTTT. This gives the protein CASRPRGRGNQPQHF.

CDR3 bases: TGTGCCAGCGCATACAGGGAATACACTGAAGCTTTCTTT. Its translation is CASAYREYTEAFF. V usage is TRBV27 and J usage is TRBJ1-1; D may be TRBD1 (6 bases). The CDR3 contains 13 residues. Germline CDR1 is MNHEY and CDR2 is SMNVEV (reference sequence). V lost 8 bases to trimming and J lost 3 bases, with 13 bases between them.